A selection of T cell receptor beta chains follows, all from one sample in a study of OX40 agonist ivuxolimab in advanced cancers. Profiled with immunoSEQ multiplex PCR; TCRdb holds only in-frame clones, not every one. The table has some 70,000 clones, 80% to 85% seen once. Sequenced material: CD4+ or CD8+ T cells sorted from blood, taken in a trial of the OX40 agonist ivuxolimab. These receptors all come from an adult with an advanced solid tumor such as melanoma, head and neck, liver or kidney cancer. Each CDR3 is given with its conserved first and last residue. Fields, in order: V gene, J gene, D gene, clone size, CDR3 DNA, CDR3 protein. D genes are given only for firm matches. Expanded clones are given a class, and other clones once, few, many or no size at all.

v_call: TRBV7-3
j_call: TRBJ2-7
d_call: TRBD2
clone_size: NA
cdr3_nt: TGTGCCAGCAGCTTACTTCCTAGCGGGAGCTCCTACGAGCAGTACTTC
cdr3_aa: CASSLLPSGSSYEQYF

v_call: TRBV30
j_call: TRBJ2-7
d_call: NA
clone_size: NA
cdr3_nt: TGTGCCTGCCTACAGACCTACGAGCAGTACTTC
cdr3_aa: CACLQTYEQYF

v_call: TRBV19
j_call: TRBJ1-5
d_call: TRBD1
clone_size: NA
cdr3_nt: TGTGCCAGTAGCCGACAGGGGCTAAGCAATCAGCCCCAGCATTTT
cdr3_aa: CASSRQGLSNQPQHF

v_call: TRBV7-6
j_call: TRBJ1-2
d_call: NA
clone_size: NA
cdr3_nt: TGTGCCAGCAGCGCGGGGACGGTAGCTAACTATGGCTACACCTTC
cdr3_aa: CASSAGTVANYGYTF

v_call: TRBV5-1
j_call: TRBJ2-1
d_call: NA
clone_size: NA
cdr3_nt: TGCGCCAGCAGGCCGACTTCCGACAGCTACAATGAGCAGTTCTTC
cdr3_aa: CASRPTSDSYNEQFF

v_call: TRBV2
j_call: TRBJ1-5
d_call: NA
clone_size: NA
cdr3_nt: TGTGCCAGCTGCTGGTCCCCTAATCAGCCCCAGCATTTT
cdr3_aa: CASCWSPNQPQHF

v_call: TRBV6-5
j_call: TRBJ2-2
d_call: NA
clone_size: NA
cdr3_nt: TGTGCCAGCAGTTACTCGAAGGGGACCCATCCGTTTTTT
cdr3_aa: CASSYSKGTHPFF

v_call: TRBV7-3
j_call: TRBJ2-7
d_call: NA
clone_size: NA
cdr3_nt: TGTGCCAGCAGATTCAATTCAGGCTACGAGCAGTACTTC
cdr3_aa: CASRFNSGYEQYF

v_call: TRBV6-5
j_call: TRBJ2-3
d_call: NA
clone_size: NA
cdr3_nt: TGTGCCAGCAGTTACTCTCGAGATAGCACAGATACGCAGTATTTT
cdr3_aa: CASSYSRDSTDTQYF

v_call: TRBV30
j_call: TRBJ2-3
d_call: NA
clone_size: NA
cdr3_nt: TGTGCCTGGAGTACGAGGGTGGGGACAGATACGCAGTATTTT
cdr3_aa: CAWSTRVGTDTQYF

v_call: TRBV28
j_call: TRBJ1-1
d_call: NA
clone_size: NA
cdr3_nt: TGTGCCAGCAACTTCCTGATCCCGAACACTGAAGCTTTCTTT
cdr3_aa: CASNFLIPNTEAFF

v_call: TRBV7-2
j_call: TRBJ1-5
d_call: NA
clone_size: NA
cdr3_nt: TGTGCCAGCAGCCCAGGGGTGGTTCAGCCCCAGCATTTT
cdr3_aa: CASSPGVVQPQHF

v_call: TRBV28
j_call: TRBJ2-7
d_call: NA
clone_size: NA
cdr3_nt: TGTGCCAGCAGTCCGGGCACCGGGACCACCTACGAGCAGTACTTC
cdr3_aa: CASSPGTGTTYEQYF

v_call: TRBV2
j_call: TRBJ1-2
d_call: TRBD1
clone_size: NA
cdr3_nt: TGTGCCAGCCCGGGACAGTCGTATGGCTACACCTTC
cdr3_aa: CASPGQSYGYTF

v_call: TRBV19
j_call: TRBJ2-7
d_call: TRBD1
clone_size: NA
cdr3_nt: TGTGCCACCCTCAGGACAGGGCTCTCCTACGAGCAGTACTTC
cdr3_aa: CATLRTGLSYEQYF

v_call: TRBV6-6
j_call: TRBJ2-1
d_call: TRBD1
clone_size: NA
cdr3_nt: TGTGCCAGCAGTCCCGGGACAGGGGGCAGGAATGAGCAGTTCTTC
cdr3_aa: CASSPGTGGRNEQFF

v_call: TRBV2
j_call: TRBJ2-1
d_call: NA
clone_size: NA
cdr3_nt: TGTGCCAGCAGTCGACGGAGCAATGAGCAGTTCTTC
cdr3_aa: CASSRRSNEQFF

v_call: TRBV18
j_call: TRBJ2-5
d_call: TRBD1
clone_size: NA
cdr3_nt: TGTGCCAGCTCTCGAGGACAGGGGAGTTTGGAGACCCAGTACTTC
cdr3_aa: CASSRGQGSLETQYF

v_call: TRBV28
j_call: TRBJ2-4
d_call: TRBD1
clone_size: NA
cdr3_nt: TGTGCCAGCAGTTTACTCCGACAGGGAAACATTCAGTACTTC
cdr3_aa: CASSLLRQGNIQYF

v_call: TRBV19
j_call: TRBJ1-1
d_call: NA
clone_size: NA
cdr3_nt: TGTGCCAGTAGTATGGGGCGGTCATACACTGAAGCTTTCTTT
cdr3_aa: CASSMGRSYTEAFF

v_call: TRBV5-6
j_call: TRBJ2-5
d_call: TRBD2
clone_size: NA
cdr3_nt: TGTGCCAGCAGCTTGGTTGTAGCGGGTGGGGAGACCCAGTACTTC
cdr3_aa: CASSLVVAGGETQYF

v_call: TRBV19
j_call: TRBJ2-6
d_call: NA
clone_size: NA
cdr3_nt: TGTGCCAGTACCCCCCTAAAACAGGGAAGCTCTGGGGCCAACGTCCTGACTTTC
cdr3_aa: CASTPLKQGSSGANVLTF

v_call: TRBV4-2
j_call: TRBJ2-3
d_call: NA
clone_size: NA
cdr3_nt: TGTGCCAGCAGCCAAGCACTATACGATACGCAGTATTTT
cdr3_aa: CASSQALYDTQYF

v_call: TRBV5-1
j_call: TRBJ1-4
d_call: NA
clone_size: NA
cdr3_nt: TGCGCCAGCAGCTGGGACTCACCGGGAGAAAAACTGTTTTTT
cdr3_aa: CASSWDSPGEKLFF

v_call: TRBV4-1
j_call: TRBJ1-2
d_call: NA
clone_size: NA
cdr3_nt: TGCGCCAGCAGCCGAACGGGGAAGGGCGATGGCTACACCTTC
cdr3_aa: CASSRTGKGDGYTF

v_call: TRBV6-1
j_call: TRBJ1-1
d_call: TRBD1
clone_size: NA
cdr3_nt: TGTGCCAGCAGTCGACAGGGAAGATGGACTGAAGCTTTCTTT
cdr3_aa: CASSRQGRWTEAFF

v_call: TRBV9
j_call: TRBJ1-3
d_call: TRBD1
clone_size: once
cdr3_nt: TGTGCCAGCAGCGTAGCTACAGGGGGTGGAAACACCATATATTTT
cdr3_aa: CASSVATGGGNTIYF

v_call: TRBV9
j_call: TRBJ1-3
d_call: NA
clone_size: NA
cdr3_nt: TGTGCCAGCAGCTTCGGACCGACGGAGTCTGGAAACACCATATATTTT
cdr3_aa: CASSFGPTESGNTIYF

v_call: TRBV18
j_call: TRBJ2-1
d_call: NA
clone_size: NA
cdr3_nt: TGTGCCAGCTTCGCGGGAAGGGGGTCCTACAATGAGCAGTTCTTC
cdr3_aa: CASFAGRGSYNEQFF

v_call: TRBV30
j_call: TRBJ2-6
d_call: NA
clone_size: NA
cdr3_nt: TGTGCCTGGAGGGAGGGCAGGACCGGGGCCAACGTCCTGACTTTC
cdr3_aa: CAWREGRTGANVLTF

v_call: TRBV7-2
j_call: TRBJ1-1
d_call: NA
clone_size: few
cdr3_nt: TGTGCCAGCACCGTCTACAGGGATTCGAAAGCTTTCTTT
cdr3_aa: CASTVYRDSKAFF

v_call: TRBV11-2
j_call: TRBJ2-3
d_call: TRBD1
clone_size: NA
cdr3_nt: TGTGCCAGCAGCCCCGACAGGGCTAGCACAGATACGCAGTATTTT
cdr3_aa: CASSPDRASTDTQYF

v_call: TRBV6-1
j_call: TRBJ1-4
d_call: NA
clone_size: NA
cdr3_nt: TGTGCCAGCAGTGAAGAGGCGCCGCGGAAACTGTTTTTT
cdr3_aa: CASSEEAPRKLFF

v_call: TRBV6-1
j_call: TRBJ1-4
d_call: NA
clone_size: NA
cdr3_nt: TGTGCCAGCAACCGGCAGTCAAATGAAAAACTGTTTTTT
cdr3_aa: CASNRQSNEKLFF

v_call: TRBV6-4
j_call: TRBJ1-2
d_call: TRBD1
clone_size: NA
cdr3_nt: TGTGCCAGCAGTGACTCTGGGGGACAGGGGGGTTTCGGCTACACCTTC
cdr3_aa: CASSDSGGQGGFGYTF

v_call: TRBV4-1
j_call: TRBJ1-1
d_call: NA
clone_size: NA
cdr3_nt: TGCGCCAGCAGCCAAGACATGGGGCGCACCGCTGAAGCTTTCTTT
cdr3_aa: CASSQDMGRTAEAFF

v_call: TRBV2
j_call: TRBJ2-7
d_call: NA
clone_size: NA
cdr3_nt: TGTGCCAGCACCCCCCAGTTGATACGGGCCTACGAGCAGTACTTC
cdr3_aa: CASTPQLIRAYEQYF

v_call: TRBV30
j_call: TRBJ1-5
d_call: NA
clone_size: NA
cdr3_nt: TGTGCCTGGAGTGTTAGAGGGAGGGGGGCTCAGCCCCAGCATTTT
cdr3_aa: CAWSVRGRGAQPQHF

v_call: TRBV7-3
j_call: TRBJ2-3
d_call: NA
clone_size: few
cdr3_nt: TGTGCCAGCAGCTTAACAGGGGGGACAGATACGCAGTATTTT
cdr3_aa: CASSLTGGTDTQYF

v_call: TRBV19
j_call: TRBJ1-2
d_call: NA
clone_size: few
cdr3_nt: TGTGCCAGTAGTCCAGGCGGTTTTAAAGGTTCAAGCTACACCTTC
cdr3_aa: CASSPGGFKGSSYTF

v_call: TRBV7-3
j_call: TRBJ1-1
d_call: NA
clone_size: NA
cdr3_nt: TGTGCCAGCAGCTCTGGGGTGAACACTGAAGCTTTCTTT
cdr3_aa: CASSSGVNTEAFF

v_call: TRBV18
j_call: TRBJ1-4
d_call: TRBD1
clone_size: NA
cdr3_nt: TGTGCCAGCTCACGAACTGGACAGGGCGGAGGAGAAAAACTGTTTTTT
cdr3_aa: CASSRTGQGGGEKLFF

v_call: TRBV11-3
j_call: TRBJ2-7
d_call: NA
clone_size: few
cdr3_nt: TGTGCCAGCAGCCTGGGACGTGACGAGCAGTACTTC
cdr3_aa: CASSLGRDEQYF

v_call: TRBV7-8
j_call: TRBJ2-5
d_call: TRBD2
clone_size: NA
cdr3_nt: TGTGCCAGCAGCCCCGGGACTAGCGGGAGGGTACTCCAAGAGACCCAGTACTTC
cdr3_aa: CASSPGTSGRVLQETQYF

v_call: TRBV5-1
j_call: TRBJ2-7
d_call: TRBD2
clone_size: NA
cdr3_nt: TGCGCCAGCAGCTTGGGGGAGGGTGGATTGACGGGAGAGTACGAGCAGTACTTC
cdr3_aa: CASSLGEGGLTGEYEQYF

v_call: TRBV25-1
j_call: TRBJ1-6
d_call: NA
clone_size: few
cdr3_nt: TGTGCCAGCAGTTGGAGCCCAGGGGCTCTCTCCTATAATTCACCCCTCCACTTT
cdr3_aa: CASSWSPGALSYNSPLHF

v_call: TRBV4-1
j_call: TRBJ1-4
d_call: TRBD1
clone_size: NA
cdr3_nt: TGCGCCAGCAGCCACCCCGGGACAGGGGGTGAAAAACTGTTTTTT
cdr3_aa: CASSHPGTGGEKLFF

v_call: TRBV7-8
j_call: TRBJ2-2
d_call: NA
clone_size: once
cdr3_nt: TGTGCCAGCAGCTCCACTAAGGGGATGCGGACCGGGGAGCTGTTTTTT
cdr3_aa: CASSSTKGMRTGELFF

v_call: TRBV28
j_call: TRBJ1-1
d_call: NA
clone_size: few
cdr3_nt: TGTGCCAGCCTACAGGGTTGGGGGAACACTGAAGCTTTCTTT
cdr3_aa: CASLQGWGNTEAFF

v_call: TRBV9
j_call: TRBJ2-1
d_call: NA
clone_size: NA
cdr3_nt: TGTGCCAGCAGCGTAGTTGCGGGTGGTGAGCAGTTCTTC
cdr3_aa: CASSVVAGGEQFF

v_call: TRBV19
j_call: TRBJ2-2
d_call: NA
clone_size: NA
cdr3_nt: TGTGCCAGTAGTATAGGGAAGAGTGGTGGCGGGGAGCTGTTTTTT
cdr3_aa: CASSIGKSGGGELFF

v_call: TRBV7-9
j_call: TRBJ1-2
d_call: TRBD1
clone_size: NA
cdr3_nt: TGTGCCAGCAGCTTCGGGGGACAGGGGGCGGGAAACGGCTACACCTTC
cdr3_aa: CASSFGGQGAGNGYTF

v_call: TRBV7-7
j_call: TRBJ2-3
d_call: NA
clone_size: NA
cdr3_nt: TGTGCCAGCAGCTTATTACGGGAAGATACGCAGTATTTT
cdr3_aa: CASSLLREDTQYF

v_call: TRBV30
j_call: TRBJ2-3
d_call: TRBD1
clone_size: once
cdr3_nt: TGTGCCTGGAGTTTGGACAGGGGAACAGATACGCAGTATTTT
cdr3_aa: CAWSLDRGTDTQYF

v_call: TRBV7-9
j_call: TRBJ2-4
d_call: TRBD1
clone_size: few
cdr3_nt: TGTGCCAGCAGCCAACAGGGGGTATGGGCCAAAAACATTCAGTACTTC
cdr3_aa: CASSQQGVWAKNIQYF

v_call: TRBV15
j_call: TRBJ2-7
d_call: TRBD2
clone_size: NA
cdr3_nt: TGTGCCACCAGCCGACCCGGGGGAGCGGGAGTCTACGAGCAGTACTTC
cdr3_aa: CATSRPGGAGVYEQYF

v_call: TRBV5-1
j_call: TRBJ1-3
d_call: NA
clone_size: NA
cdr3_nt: TGCGCCAGCACCAAAGGGGGCTCTGGAAACACCATATATTTT
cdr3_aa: CASTKGGSGNTIYF

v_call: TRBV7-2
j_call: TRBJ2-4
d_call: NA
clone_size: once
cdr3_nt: TGTGCCAGCAGCTCCCCCCGGGGGAAGGGGAACATTCAGTACTTC
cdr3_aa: CASSSPRGKGNIQYF

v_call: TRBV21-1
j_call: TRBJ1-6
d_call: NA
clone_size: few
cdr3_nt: TGTGCCAGCAGCCCCCGGAAAGGTGTTTATTCACCCCTCCACTTT
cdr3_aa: CASSPRKGVYSPLHF

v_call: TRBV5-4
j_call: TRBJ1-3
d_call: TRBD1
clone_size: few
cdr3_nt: TGTGCCAGCAGCATCGGGACAGGGGGAGGAAACACCATATATTTT
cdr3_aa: CASSIGTGGGNTIYF